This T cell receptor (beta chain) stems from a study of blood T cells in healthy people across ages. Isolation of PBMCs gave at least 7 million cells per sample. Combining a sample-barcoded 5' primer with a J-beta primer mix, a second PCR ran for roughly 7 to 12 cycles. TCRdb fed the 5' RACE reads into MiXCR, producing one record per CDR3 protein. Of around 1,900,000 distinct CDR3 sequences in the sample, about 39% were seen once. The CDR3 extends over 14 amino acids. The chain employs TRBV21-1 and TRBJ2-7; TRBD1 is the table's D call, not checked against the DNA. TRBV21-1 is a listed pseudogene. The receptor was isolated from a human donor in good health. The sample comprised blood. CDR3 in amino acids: CARPTGKIPYEQYF. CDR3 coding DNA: TGTGCCAGACCGACAGGGAAGATTCCCTACGAGCAGTACTTC.